Following are 19 T cell receptor beta chains from one sample sequenced in a study of CD8 T cells in ankylosing spondylitis (dated by TCRdb to about 2017). Antigens for these TCRs are unknown. Libraries were built with 5' RACE. TCRdb shows the sequencer as Illumina HiSeq 2500. TCRdb itself trimmed the public reads at Q25 with fastp, ran MiXCR and retained productive beta chains. Here each entry gathers all rows of one CDR3 protein and keeps the most common genes and DNA. In all, the sample holds about 800,000 distinct CDR3 sequences, and about 12% of those were seen once. Of the sample, about 0.5% is held by the ten largest clones. Findings and caveats that apply to the study as a whole: Blood from ankylosing spondylitis patients appeared to be characterized by a TCR beta motif composed of 7 to 9 highly homologous amino acid variants.

Sequencing was performed on blood, either unsorted or a sorted T cell fraction (not recorded which). Every receptor here comes from a male donor with ankylosing spondylitis.

The V and J genes are TRBV5-1 and TRBJ1-5; D remains ambiguous. Germline loops: CDR1 SGHRS, CDR2 YFSETQ. This CDR3 region has 15 residues. V lost 4 bases, J lost 3 bases, and 14 bases lay in between. The CDR3 region has the DNA TGCGCCAGCAGCACCGGACCGGGTGTCAATCAGCCCCAGCATTTT. It encodes CASSTGPGVNQPQHF.

This clonotype was seen ten or more times. The V gene is TRBV9, the J gene TRBJ2-7; TRBD1 matches 9 bases. Trimming at V came to 3 bases and at J to 4 bases, leaving 14 bases not matched to a gene. The CDR3 has 17 residues. Per germline, CDR1 SGDLS and CDR2 YYNGEE. The CDR3 here is CASSEGTSDRGTYEQYF. CDR3 coding DNA: TGTGCCAGCAGCGAGGGAACCAGTGACAGGGGGACATACGAGCAGTACTTC.

This chain connects TRBV5-6 to TRBJ2-5; 7 nucleotides match TRBD2. In germline, CDR1 is SGHDT, CDR2 YYEEEE. After removal of 3 bases from V and 4 bases from J, the junction contained 3 bases not matched to a gene. The CDR3 totals 13 residues. The CDR3 loop reads CASSWGRAETQYF. The CDR3 DNA reads as TGTGCCAGCAGCTGGGGGAGGGCAGAGACCCAGTACTTC.

The chain combines TRBV5-1 with TRBJ1-5, with D tentatively TRBD1 (6 bases). V gave up 2 bases and J gave up 2 bases, with 11 bases separating them. Germline lookup yields CDR1 SGHRS and CDR2 YFSETQ. The CDR3 runs 15 residues. The CDR3 sequence: CASSLSGGGNQPQHF. The DNA for the CDR3 is TGCGCCAGCAGCTTATCGGGGGGCGGCAATCAGCCCCAGCATTTT.

Note on this clonotype: One base away lies a much larger clone, so this may be a sequencing read error. The CDR3 nucleotides are TGTGCCATCAAGTCCTTGGGGAGAGGGGATGGAGATACGCAGTATTTT. Residues: CAIKSLGRGDGDTQYF. The rearrangement links TRBV10-3 to TRBJ2-3; D could derive from TRBD1 or TRBD2 (5 bases each). V gave up 7 bases and J gave up 5 bases, with 22 bases separating them. There are 16 residues in the CDR3. Germline V lookup: CDR1 ENHRY, CDR2 SYGVKD.

This clonotype was seen many times. This chain joins TRBV12-3 or TRBV12-4 and TRBJ2-1; tentative D call: TRBD1 (6 bases). This CDR3 is built from 13 residues. V lost 3 bases to trimming and J lost 5 bases, with 8 bases between them. The CDR3: CASSFHRDNEQFF. CDR3 nucleotide sequence: TGTGCCAGCAGTTTTCACAGGGACAATGAGCAGTTCTTC.

This sequence joins TRBV10-3 and TRBJ2-7; 8 bases match TRBD1. The CDR3 spans 17 residues. CDR1 is ENHRY, CDR2 SYGVKD, per germline. With 0 bases clipped from V and 4 bases from J, the junction kept 11 bases outside the gene matches. CDR3 bases: TGTGCCATCAGTGAGTCTATATTGTCAGGGGGCGGGTACGAGCAGTACTTC. This sequence encodes CAISESILSGGGYEQYF.

The gene calls are TRBV5-6 and TRBJ1-3, with D unresolved. V was pared by 5 bases and J by 4 bases, with 10 bases between. This CDR3 contains 13 residues. Germline CDR1 and CDR2: SGHDT and YYEEEE. DNA of the CDR3: TGTGCCAGCAGACTGTACTCGGGAAACACCATATATTTT. Translation gives CASRLYSGNTIYF.

This clonotype has at least ten counts. The chain carries TRBV20-1 and TRBJ1-6; D gene ambiguous. Germline V gives CDR1 DFQATT, CDR2 SNEGSKA (reference sequence). The CDR3 totals 13 residues. The V gene lost 4 bases and the J gene lost 13 bases, with 17 bases spanning the gap. As DNA, the CDR3 is TGCAGTGCTAACCAAGACCGGGGTGAGCCCCTCCACTTT. As protein: CSANQDRGEPLHF.

This clonotype has just a few counts. This sequence joins TRBV7-6 and TRBJ2-1, with D possibly TRBD2 on 5 matching bases. The V end lost 5 bases, the J end lost 0 bases, and 17 bases lay between the germline ends. Germline assignment: CDR1 SGHVS and CDR2 FNYEAQ. The CDR3 spans 17 residues. The DNA of the CDR3 is TGTGCCAGCAGCCTTAGAGCGCGGGCGCACTCCTACAATGAGCAGTTCTTC. This sequence encodes CASSLRARAHSYNEQFF. The variable domain in full, completed from reference TRBV7-6 and TRBJ2-1, reads GAGVSQSPRYKVTKRGQDVALRCDPISGHVSLYWYRQALGQGPEFLTYFNYEAQQDKSGLPNDRFSAERPEGSISTLTIQRTEQRDSAMYRCASSLRARAHSYNEQFFGPGTRLTVL.

The rearrangement uses TRBV29-1 and TRBJ2-3; no clear D gene. With 7 bases removed from V and 1 base from J, the gap between germline ends came to 12 bases. Germline CDR1 reads SQVTM; CDR2 reads ANQGSEA. The length of the CDR3 is 13 residues. The DNA of the CDR3 is TGCAGCGCCGGACCGGCACGCACAGATACGCAGTATTTT. Translation gives CSAGPARTDTQYF.

There are many counts of this clonotype. The gene calls are TRBV29-1 and TRBJ2-5; 7 bases are shared with TRBD2. The CDR3 sequence is 12 residues long. Losses at the gene ends were 3 bases for V and 3 bases for J; bases not matched to a gene: 1. From germline, CDR1 is SQVTM and CDR2 ANQGSEA. CDR3 in amino acids: CSVDGGKETQYF. CDR3 nucleotides: TGCAGCGTTGACGGGGGGAAAGAGACCCAGTACTTC.

This rearrangement joins TRBV10-1 to TRBJ2-1, with TRBD2 matching 10 bases. Germline CDR1 is WNHNN and CDR2 is SYGVQD (reference sequence). The CDR3 has 16 residues. V was pared by 5 bases and J by 5 bases, with 9 bases of the junction left unmatched. CDR3 sequence reads: CASSPLSGRANNEQFF. The CDR3 nucleotides are TGCGCCAGCAGTCCTCTAAGCGGGAGGGCTAACAATGAGCAGTTCTTC.

The V and J genes are TRBV7-9 and TRBJ2-3; unclear D gene. This CDR3 has 15 residues. Germline assignment: CDR1 SEHNR and CDR2 FQNEAQ (reference sequence). The germline V and J ends were trimmed by 5 bases and 5 bases, with 17 bases remaining between them. The CDR3 region is CASSPRTRFGDTQYF. The CDR3 DNA reads as TGTGCCAGCAGCCCCCGGACCAGGTTCGGAGATACGCAGTATTTT.

The sample holds a few counts of this clonotype. The rearrangement joins TRBV20-1 to TRBJ1-4; perhaps TRBD1 as D (5 bases). Germline V gives CDR1 DFQATT, CDR2 SNEGSKA (reference sequence). CDR3 length equals 13 residues. Trimming left V 0 bases short and J 10 bases short, with 12 bases between. The CDR3 nucleotides read TGCAGTGCTAGAGACGGAGGTGGGGGAAAACTGTTTTTT. It specifies CSARDGGGGKLFF.

The chain carries TRBV28 and TRBJ2-3, with no clear D. From germline, CDR1 is MDHEN and CDR2 SYDVKM. V was pared by 8 bases and J by 0 bases, with 6 bases between. The CDR3 runs 12 residues. The CDR3 bases are TGTGCCAGCGGGCAGAGCACAGATACGCAGTATTTT. It codes for CASGQSTDTQYF. Full variable domain (remainder filled in from reference TRBV28 and TRBJ2-3): DVKVTQSSRYLVKRTGEKVFLECVQDMDHENMFWYRQDPGLGLRLIYFSYDVKMKEKGDIPEGYSVSREKKERFSLILESASTNQTSMYLCASGQSTDTQYFGPGTRLTVL.

This clonotype has ten or more counts. This sequence joins TRBV7-9 and TRBJ2-2; D remains unclear. The CDR3 is 14 amino acids. CDR1 and CDR2 from the germline V gene are SEHNR and FQNEAQ (reference sequence). Trimming left V 7 bases short and J 3 bases short, with 12 bases between. DNA for the CDR3: TGTGCCAGCATCTGGGGAATCGACACCGGGGAGCTGTTTTTT. Its translation is CASIWGIDTGELFF.

This clonotype has only a few counts. This chain joins TRBV27 and TRBJ2-7; the D call may be TRBD1 or TRBD2 (5 bases each). The CDR3 is 16 residues long. Trimming stripped 1 base from V and 0 bases from J, with 13 bases between. Germline V lookup: CDR1 MNHEY, CDR2 SMNVEV (reference sequence). CDR3 protein: CASSLFARDLSYEQYF. DNA for the CDR3: TGTGCCAGCAGTTTATTCGCCAGGGACCTCTCCTACGAGCAGTACTTC.

The chain combines TRBV20-1 with TRBJ2-7; 12 nucleotides agree with TRBD2. Trimming removed 5 bases from V and 3 bases from J; junction bases left unmatched: 5. The CDR3 covers 14 residues. CDR1 and CDR2 from the germline V gene are DFQATT and SNEGSKA (reference sequence). The CDR3 reads CSAQKTSGGYEQYF. DNA for the CDR3: TGCAGTGCTCAAAAGACTAGCGGGGGCTACGAGCAGTACTTC.